This T cell receptor beta chain derives from a study of T-cell memory formation after mild COVID-19. Study results and limitations: Proof of SARS-CoV-2 specificity was absent for the second-wave clones that crested on day 37.

Of note for this clonotype: Its antigen is undetermined.

The length of the CDR3 is 18 residues. V shed 0 bases and J shed 0 bases, with 15 bases lying between them. CDR1 and CDR2 (germline): SGHRS, YFSETQ. Via MiXCR, TCRdb re-called the 5' RACE reads, giving one row per CDR3 protein. Of 300,000 to 350,000 distinct CDR3 sequences listed, under 15% are singletons. The receptor's source is a man younger than 35 who had mild COVID-19 (a few samples of this study predate the infection). Cell type and time point are not known. The V call is TRBV5-1, the J call TRBJ2-2, with D possibly matching TRBD2 (5 bases). Input material: PBMCs or a T cell subset sorted from them (not recorded which). The CDR3 loop reads CASSLAIRGATNTGELFF. The CDR3 bases are TGCGCCAGCAGCTTGGCCATCCGGGGAGCTACGAACACCGGGGAGCTGTTTTTT.